At least ten counts were recorded for the clone carrying this T cell receptor (beta chain). The antigen is not known. TCR cDNA, made by 5'RACE template switching, carried an added universal primer site and UMIs. TCRdb fed the 5' RACE reads into MiXCR, producing one record per CDR3 protein. Of some 110,000 distinct CDR3 sequences in the sample, approximately 7.1% were seen once. The data belong to a study of T cells after yellow fever vaccination. Overall study context: Fractions low in cell number were prepared with SMART-Seq v4 Ultra Low Input. Study conclusions and caveats: Although the secondary response was weaker, it peaked faster, at day 5 versus 15. Clones that expanded after primary vaccination mostly reappeared after the booster (roughly 96% CD4, approximately 87% CD8).

The CDR3 totals 17 residues. The V end was cut by 5 bases, the J end by 0 bases, with 17 bases between. Germline V gene lookup returns CDR1 SGHAT and CDR2 FQNNGV. This receptor was identified in a young man who received the YFV17D yellow fever vaccine. The chain combines TRBV11-2 with TRBJ1-3; no reliable D call. The sample consisted of CD4+ T cells sorted from PBMCs, taken about 41 days after the first yellow fever vaccination. In DNA form, the CDR3 reads TGTGCCAGCAGCCGAAACCCCAAGGGCCTCTCTGGAAACACCATATATTTT. It encodes CASSRNPKGLSGNTIYF. The full variable domain, with the rest looked up from reference TRBV11-2 and TRBJ1-3, is EAGVAQSPRYKIIEKRQSVAFWCNPISGHATLYWYQQILGQGPKLLIQFQNNGVVDDSQLPKDRFSAERLKGVDSTLKIQPAKLEDSAVYLCASSRNPKGLSGNTIYFGEGSWLTVV.